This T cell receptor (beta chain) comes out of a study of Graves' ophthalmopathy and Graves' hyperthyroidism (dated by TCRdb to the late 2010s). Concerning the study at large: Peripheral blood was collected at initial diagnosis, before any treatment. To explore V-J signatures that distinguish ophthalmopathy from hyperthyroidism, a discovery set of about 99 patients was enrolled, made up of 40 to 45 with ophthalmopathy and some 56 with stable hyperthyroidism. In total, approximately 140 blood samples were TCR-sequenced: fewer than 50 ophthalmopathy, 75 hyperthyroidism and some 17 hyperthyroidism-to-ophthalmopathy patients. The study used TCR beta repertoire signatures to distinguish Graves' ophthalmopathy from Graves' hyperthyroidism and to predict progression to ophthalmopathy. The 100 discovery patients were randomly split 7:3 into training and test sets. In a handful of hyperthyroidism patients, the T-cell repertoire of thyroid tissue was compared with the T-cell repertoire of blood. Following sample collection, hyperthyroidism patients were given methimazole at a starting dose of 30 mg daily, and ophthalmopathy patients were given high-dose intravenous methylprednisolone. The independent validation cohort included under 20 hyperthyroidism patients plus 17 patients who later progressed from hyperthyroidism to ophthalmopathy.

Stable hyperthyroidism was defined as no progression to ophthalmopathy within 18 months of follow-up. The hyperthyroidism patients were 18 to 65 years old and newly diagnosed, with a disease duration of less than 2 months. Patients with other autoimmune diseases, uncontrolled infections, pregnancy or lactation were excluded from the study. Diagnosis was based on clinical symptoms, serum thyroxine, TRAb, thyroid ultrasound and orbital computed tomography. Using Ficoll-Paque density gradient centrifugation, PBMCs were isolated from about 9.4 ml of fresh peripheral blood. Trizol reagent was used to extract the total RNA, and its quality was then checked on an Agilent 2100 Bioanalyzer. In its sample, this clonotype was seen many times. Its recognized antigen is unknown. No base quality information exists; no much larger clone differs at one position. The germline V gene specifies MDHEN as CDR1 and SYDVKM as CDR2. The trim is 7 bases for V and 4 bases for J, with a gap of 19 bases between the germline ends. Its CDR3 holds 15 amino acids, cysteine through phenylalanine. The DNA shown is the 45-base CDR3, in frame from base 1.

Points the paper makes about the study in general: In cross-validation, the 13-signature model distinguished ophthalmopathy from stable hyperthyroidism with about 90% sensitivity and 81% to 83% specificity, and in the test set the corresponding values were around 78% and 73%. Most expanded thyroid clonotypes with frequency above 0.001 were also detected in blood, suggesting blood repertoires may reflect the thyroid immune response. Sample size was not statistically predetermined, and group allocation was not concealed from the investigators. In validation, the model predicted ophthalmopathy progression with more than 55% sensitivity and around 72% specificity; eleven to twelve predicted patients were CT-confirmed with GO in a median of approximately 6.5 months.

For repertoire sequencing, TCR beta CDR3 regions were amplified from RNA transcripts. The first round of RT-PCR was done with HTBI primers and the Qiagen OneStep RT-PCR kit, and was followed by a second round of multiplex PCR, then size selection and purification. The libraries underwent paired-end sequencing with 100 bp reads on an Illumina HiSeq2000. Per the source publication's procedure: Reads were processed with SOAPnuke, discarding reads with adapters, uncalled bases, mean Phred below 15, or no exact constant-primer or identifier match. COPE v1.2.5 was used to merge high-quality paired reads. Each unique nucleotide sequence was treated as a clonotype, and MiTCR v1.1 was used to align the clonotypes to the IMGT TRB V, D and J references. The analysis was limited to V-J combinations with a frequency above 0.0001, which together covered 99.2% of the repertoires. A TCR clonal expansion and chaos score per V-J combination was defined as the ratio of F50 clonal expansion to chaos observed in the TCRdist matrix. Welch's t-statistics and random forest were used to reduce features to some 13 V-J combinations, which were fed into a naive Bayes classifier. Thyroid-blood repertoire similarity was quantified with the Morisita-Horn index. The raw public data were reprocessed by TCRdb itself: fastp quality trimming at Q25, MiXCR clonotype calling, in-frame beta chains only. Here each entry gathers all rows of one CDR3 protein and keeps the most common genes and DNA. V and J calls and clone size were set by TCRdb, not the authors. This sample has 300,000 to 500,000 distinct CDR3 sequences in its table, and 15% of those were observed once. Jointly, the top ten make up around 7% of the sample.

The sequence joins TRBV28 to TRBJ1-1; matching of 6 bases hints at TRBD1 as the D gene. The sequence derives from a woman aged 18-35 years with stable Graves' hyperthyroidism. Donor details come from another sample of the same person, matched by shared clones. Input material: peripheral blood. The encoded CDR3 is CASTKGGGGGTEAFF. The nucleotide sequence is TGTGCCAGCACTAAAGGGGGAGGGGGAGGCACTGAAGCTTTCTTT. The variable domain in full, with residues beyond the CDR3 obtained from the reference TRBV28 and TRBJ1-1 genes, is DVKVTQSSRYLVKRTGEKVFLECVQDMDHENMFWYRQDPGLGLRLIYFSYDVKMKEKGDIPEGYSVSREKKERFSLILESASTNQTSMYLCASTKGGGGGTEAFFGQGTRLTVV.